The text below deals with one TCR beta chain. This sample was taken from a study of T cell changes during pregnancy in multiple sclerosis. From germline, CDR1 is MDHEN and CDR2 SYDVKM. CDR3 length equals 14 residues. Losses at the gene ends were 7 bases for V and 7 bases for J; bases not matched to a gene: 12. The table came from immunoSEQ multiplex PCR; TCRdb's copy has only in-frame clones and leaves some out. Here the sample spans about 38,000 clones, 80% to 95% being singletons. The sequence was collected from a female donor with multiple sclerosis, enrolled in a pregnancy study. The chain uses TRBV28 and TRBJ2-7, with 8 bases fitting TRBD1. The sequences come from CD8+ T cells from peripheral blood mononuclear cells, collected after pregnancy. The CDR3 sequence: CASTLSQGALEQYF. DNA for the CDR3: TGTGCCAGCACCTTATCGCAGGGGGCGCTGGAGCAGTACTTC. Full variable domain (outside the CDR3, taken from reference TRBV28 and TRBJ2-7): DVKVTQSSRYLVKRTGEKVFLECVQDMDHENMFWYRQDPGLGLRLIYFSYDVKMKEKGDIPEGYSVSREKKERFSLILESASTNQTSMYLCASTLSQGALEQYFGPGTRLTVT.